This paragraph reports one TCR beta chain. Its target is not known. Distinct nucleotide sequences in the sample also encode this CDR3. The data are from a study of shared clonotypes between healthy human individuals. Across the whole study: Researchers assigned three CD4 naive, three CD4 memory, two CD8 naive and one CD8 memory plate to each donor. Whole-study findings and limits: Shared clonotypes: about 4.6% naive CD4, roughly 4% naive CD8, about 2.2% memory CD4, more than 0.3% memory CD8.

Produced via immunoSEQ multiplex PCR; TCRdb's table is partial and in-frame only. The data contain 2 million to 2.5 million clones, about 94% of them seen just once; the ten biggest clones take up around 0.13%. All donors qualified as healthy HIV-negative adults and had experienced no recent acute infections or vaccinations. Nashville, Tennessee was home to all donors, who were Caucasian adults. The sequenced material came from naive CD4+ T cells sorted from blood. The subset denotes: CD45RA+ positively selected. This sequence originates from a young man in good health.

CDR3 coding DNA: TGTGCCAGCTCGGGTGGGTCACCCCTCCACTTT. Protein product: CASSGGSPLHF. The chain has TRBV2 and TRBJ1-6, with no clear D. CDR1 and CDR2 from the germline V gene are SNHLY and FYNNEI. The CDR3 is 11 amino acids. Deletions cut 8 bases from V and 10 bases from J, with 9 bases between.